Included here is one T cell receptor (beta chain) sequence, with context. The sample originates from a study of T and B cells in COVID-19 patients. Study overall: Comorbidities linked to unfavorable COVID-19 outcome were present in about 90% of the roughly 20 active-infection patients.

The CDR3 totals 15 residues. The trim removed 7 bases at V and 7 bases at J, leaving 6 bases unmatched. The germline CDR1 and CDR2 sequences are KGHDR and SFDVKD. Multiplex PCR with BIOMED2 TRB-A/B primer pools amplified TRB rearrangements. MiXCR, run by TCRdb on the multiplex PCR reads, gives a single entry per CDR3 protein. The repertoire holds about 22,000 distinct CDR3 sequences, with less than 30% as singletons. From blood, about 240-500 ng of genomic DNA served as TRB template. This chain connects TRBV24-1 to TRBJ2-1, with 13 bases matching TRBD2. Sequencing input: blood. The TCR was taken from a human donor who had recovered from COVID-19. DNA for the CDR3: TGTGCCACCAGCGAAGGACTAGCGGGAGCTAATGAGCAGTTCTTC. This codes for CATSEGLAGANEQFF.